This T cell receptor (beta chain) was recorded in a study of cytomegalovirus exposure and HLA in healthy donors. Libraries were prepared by immunoSEQ multiplex PCR; TCRdb keeps only in-frame clonotypes and omits some of them. The repertoire holds 120,000 to 150,000 clones, with approximately 90% as singletons. V was pared by 1 base and J by 0 bases, with 4 bases of the junction left unmatched. CDR3 length: 17 amino acids. The germline V gene encodes CDR1 SGHAT and CDR2 FQNNGV. Sequenced sample: PBMCs. The rearrangement uses TRBV11-2 and TRBJ1-3; 9 bases are shared with TRBD1. The TCR comes from a man aged 18 to 35 in good health and CMV-seropositive. CDR3 in DNA: TGTGCCAGCAGCTTAGGACAGGGGGTGCTCTCTGGAAACACCATATATTTT. It yields the protein CASSLGQGVLSGNTIYF.